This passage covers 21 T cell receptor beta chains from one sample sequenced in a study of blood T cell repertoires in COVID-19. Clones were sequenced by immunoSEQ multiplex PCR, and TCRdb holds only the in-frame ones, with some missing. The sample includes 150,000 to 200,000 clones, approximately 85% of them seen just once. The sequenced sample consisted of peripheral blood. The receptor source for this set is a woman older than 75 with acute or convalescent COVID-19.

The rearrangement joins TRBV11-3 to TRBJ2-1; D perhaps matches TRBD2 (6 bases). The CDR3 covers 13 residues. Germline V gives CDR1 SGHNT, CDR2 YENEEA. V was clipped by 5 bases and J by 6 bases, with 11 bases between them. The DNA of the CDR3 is TGTGCCAGCAGCCTCTCTAGCGTCAATGAGCAGTTCTTC. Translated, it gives CASSLSSVNEQFF.

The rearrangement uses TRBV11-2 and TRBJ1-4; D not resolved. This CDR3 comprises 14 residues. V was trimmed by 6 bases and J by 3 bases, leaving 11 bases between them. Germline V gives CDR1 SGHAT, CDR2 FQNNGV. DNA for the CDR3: TGTGCCAGCAGTCCCCGGCGGGCTAATGAAAAACTGTTTTTT. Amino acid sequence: CASSPRRANEKLFF.

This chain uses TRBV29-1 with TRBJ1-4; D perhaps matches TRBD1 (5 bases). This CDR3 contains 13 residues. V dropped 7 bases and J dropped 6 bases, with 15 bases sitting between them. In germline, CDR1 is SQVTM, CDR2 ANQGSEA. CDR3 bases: TGCAGCGCCAGCCCGGGGGTGGATGAAAAACTGTTTTTT. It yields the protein CSASPGVDEKLFF.

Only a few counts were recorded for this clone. CDR3 bases: TGTGCCAGCAGCTTAGTGGGCAGGGGGAGCACTGAAGCTTTCTTT. This translates into CASSLVGRGSTEAFF. The V gene is TRBV7-2, the J gene TRBJ1-1; 7 bases are a match to TRBD1. V shed 1 base and J 4 bases; nucleotides not matched to a gene: 6. CDR3 length: 15 amino acids. CDR1 SGHTA and CDR2 FQGNSA come from the germline V gene.

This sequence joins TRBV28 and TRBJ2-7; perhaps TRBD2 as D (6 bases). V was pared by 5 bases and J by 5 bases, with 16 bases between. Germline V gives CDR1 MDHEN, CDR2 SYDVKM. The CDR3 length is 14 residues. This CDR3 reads CASSTTGEADEQYF. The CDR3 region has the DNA TGTGCCAGCAGTACCACCGGGGAGGCCGACGAGCAGTACTTC.

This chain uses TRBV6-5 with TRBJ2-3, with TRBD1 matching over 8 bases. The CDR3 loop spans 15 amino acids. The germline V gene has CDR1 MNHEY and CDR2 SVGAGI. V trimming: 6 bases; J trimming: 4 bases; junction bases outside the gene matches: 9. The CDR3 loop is CASSRELTGADTQYF. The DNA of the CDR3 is TGTGCCAGCAGCAGAGAACTGACAGGGGCAGATACGCAGTATTTT.

The CDR3, as DNA: TGTGCCAGCAGCACCAAGGGGGTCTATGGCTACACCTTC. This codes for CASSTKGVYGYTF. The J gene is TRBJ1-2, the V gene TRBV5-6; D might be TRBD1 (6 bases). This CDR3 is built from 13 residues. The germline CDR1 and CDR2 sequences are SGHDT and YYEEEE. Trimming shortened V by 4 bases and J by 4 bases, and 11 bases separated the two germline ends.

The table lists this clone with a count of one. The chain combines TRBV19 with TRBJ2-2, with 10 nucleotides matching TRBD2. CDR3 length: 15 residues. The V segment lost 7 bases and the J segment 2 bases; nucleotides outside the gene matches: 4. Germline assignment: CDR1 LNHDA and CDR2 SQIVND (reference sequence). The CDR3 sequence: CASTRTSGNTGELFF. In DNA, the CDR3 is TGTGCCAGTACCCGGACTAGCGGAAACACCGGGGAGCTGTTTTTT.

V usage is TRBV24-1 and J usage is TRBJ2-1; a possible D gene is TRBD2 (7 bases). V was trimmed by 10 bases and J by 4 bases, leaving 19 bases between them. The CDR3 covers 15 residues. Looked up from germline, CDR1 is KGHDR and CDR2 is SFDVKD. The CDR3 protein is CATGGGLPDYNEQFF. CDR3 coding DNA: TGTGCCACTGGGGGGGGCCTCCCTGATTACAATGAGCAGTTCTTC.

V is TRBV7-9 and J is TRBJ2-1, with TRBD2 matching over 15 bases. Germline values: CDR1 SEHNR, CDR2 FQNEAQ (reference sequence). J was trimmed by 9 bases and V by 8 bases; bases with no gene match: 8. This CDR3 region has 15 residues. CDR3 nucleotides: TGTGCCAGCTGGACGGGGACTAGCGGGGGGCGTGAGCAGTTCTTC. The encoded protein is CASWTGTSGGREQFF. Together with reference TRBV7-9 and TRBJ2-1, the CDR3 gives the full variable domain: DTGVSQNPRHKITKRGQNVTFRCDPISEHNRLYWYRQTLGQGPEFLTYFQNEAQLEKSRLLSDRFSAERPKGSFSTLEIQRTEQGDSAMYLCASWTGTSGGREQFFGPGTRLTVL.

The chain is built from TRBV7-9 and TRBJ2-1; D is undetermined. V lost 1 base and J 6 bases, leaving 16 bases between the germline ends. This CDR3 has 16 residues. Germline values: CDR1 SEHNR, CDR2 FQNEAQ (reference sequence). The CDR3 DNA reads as TGTGCCAGCAGCTTAGTGCCCCGGTACGAAGCCAATGAGCAGTTCTTC. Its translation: CASSLVPRYEANEQFF.

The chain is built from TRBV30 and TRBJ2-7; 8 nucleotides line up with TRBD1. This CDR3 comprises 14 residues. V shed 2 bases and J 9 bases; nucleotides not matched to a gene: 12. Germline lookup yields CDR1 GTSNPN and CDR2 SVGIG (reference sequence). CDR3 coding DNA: TGTGCCTGGAGTCTGAGGGGACAGGCCATGGGGCAGTACTTC. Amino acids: CAWSLRGQAMGQYF.

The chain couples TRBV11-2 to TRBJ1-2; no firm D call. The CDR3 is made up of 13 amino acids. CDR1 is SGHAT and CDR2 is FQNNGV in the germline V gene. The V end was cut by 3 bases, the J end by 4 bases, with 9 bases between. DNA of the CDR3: TGTGCCAGCAGCTTGGCAGCGGGCTATGGCTACACCTTC. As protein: CASSLAAGYGYTF. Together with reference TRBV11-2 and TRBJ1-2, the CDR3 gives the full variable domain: EAGVAQSPRYKIIEKRQSVAFWCNPISGHATLYWYQQILGQGPKLLIQFQNNGVVDDSQLPKDRFSAERLKGVDSTLKIQPAKLEDSAVYLCASSLAAGYGYTFGSGTRLTVV.

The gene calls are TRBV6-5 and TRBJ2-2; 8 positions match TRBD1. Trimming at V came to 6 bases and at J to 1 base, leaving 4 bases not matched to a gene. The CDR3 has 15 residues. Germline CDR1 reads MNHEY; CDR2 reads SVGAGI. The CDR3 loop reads CASRRDRRNTGELFF. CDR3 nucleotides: TGTGCCAGCAGACGGGACAGGCGGAACACCGGGGAGCTGTTTTTT.

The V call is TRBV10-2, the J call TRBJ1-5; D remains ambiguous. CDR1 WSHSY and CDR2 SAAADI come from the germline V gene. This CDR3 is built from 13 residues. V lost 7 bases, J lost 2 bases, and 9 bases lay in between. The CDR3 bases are TGCGCCAGCAACCTTCGGGGCAATCAGCCCCAGCATTTT. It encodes CASNLRGNQPQHF.

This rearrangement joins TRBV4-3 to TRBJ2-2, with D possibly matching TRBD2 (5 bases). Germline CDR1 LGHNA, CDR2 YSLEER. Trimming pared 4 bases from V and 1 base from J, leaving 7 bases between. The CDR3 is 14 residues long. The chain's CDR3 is CASSPSGNTGELFF. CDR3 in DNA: TGCGCCAGCAGCCCCAGCGGGAACACCGGGGAGCTGTTTTTT.

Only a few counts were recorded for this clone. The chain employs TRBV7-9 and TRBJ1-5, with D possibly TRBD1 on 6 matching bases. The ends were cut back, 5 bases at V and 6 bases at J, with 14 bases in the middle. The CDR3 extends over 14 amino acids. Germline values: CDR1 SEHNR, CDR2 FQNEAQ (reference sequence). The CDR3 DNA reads TGTGCCAGCAGCCTCGGGGGGCTTAGTCAGCCCCAGCATTTT. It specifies CASSLGGLSQPQHF.

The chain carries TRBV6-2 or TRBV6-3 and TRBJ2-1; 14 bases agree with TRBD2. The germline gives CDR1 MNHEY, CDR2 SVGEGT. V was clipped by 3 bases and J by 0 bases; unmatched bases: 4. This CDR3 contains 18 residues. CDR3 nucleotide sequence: TGTGCCAGCAGTTATTGGGGGACTAGCGGGAGCTCCTACAATGAGCAGTTCTTC. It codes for CASSYWGTSGSSYNEQFF.

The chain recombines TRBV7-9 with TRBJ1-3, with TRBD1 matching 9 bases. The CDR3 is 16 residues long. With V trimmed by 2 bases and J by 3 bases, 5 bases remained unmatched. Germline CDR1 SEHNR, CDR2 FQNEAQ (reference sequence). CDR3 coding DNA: TGTGCCAGCAGCTTAAACAGGGGGCAGGGTGGAAACACCATATATTTT. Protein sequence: CASSLNRGQGGNTIYF.

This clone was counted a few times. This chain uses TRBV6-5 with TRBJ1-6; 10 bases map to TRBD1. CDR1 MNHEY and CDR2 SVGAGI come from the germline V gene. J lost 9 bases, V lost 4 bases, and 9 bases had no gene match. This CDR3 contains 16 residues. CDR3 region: CASSFYRDRGGSPLHF. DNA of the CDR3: TGTGCCAGCAGTTTTTACCGGGACAGGGGTGGTTCACCCCTCCACTTT.

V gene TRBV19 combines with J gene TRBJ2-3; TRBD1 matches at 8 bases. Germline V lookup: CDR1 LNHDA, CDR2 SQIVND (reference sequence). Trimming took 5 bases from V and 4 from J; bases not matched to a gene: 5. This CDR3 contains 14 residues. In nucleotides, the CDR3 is TGTGCCAGTAGTCTAGGACAGGGTGCAGATACGCAGTATTTT. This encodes CASSLGQGADTQYF.